This T cell receptor beta chain is drawn from a study of response to subunit inactivated influenza vaccine. This clonotype occurred many times. TCRdb ran MiXCR on the RT-PCR reads and lists one entry per CDR3 protein. The sample lists over 450,000 distinct CDR3 sequences, 10% to 15% occurring once. The CDR3 runs 14 residues. With V trimmed by 7 bases and J by 5 bases, 5 bases remained unmatched. The rearrangement joins TRBV12-3 or TRBV12-4 to TRBJ2-2; 9 bases agree with TRBD1. The sample was PBMCs from blood, taken 40 to 50 days after vaccination. This TCR came from a man in his forties or fifties who received an inactivated influenza vaccine. CDR3 bases: TGTGCCAGCATCAGGACAGGGGCGACCGGGGAGCTGTTTTTT. It codes for CASIRTGATGELFF.